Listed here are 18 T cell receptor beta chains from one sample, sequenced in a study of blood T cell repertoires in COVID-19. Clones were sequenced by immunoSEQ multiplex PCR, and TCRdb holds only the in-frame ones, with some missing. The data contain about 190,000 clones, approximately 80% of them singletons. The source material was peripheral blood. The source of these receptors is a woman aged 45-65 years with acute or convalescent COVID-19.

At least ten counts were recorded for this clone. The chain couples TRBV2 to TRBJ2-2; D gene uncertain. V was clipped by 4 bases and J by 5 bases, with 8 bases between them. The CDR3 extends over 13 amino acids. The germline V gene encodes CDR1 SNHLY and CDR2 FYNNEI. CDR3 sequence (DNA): TGTGCCAGCAGTGTGGGCAGAACCGGGGAGCTGTTTTTT. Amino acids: CASSVGRTGELFF. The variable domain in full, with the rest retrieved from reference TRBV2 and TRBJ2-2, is EPEVTQTPSHQVTQMGQEVILRCVPISNHLYFYWYRQILGQKVEFLVSFYNNEISEKSEIFDDQFSVERPDGSNFTLKIRSTKLEDSAMYFCASSVGRTGELFFGEGSRLTVL.

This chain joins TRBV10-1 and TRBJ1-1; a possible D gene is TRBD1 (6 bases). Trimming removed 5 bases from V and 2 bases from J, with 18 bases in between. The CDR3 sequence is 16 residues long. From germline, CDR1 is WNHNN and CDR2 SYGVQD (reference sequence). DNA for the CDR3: TGCGCCAGCAGTAACGGCCTTGGGGGGGCCAACACTGAAGCTTTCTTT. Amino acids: CASSNGLGGANTEAFF.

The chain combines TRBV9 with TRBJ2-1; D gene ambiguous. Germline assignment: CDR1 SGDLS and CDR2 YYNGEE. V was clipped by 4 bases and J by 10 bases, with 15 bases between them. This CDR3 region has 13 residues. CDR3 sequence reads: CASSFNPVREQFF. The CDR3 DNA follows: TGTGCCAGCAGCTTCAATCCCGTGCGGGAGCAGTTCTTC.

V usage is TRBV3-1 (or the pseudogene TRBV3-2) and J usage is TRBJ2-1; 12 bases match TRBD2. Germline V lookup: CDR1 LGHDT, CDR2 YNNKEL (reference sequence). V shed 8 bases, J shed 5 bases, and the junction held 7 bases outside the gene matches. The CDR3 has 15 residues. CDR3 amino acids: CASLHGTSGHNEQFF. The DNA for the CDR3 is TGTGCCAGCCTGCACGGGACTAGCGGGCACAATGAGCAGTTCTTC.

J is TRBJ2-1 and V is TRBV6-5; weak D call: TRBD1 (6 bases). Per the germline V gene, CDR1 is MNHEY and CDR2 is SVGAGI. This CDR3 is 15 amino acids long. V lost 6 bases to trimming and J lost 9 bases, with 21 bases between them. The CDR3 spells CASRSATTGPGEQFF. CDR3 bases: TGTGCCAGCAGAAGCGCTACTACAGGGCCGGGTGAGCAGTTCTTC.

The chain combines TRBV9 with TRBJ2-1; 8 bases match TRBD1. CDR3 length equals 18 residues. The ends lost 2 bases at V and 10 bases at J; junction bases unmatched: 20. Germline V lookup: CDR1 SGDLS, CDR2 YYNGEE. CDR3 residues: CASSVSSPGQDSLGEQFF. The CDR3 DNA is TGTGCCAGCAGCGTCAGTTCTCCGGGACAGGACTCCCTCGGGGAGCAGTTCTTC. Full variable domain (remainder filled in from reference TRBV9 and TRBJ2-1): DSGVTQTPKHLITATGQRVTLRCSPRSGDLSVYWYQQSLDQGLQFLIQYYNGEERAKGNILERFSAQQFPDLHSELNLSSLELGDSALYFCASSVSSPGQDSLGEQFFGPGTRLTVL.

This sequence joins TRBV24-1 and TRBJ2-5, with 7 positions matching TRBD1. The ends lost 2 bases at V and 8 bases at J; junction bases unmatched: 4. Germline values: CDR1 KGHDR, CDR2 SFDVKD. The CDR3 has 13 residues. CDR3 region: CATSDSTGLTQYF. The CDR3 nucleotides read TGTGCCACCAGTGATTCGACAGGGTTAACCCAGTACTTC.

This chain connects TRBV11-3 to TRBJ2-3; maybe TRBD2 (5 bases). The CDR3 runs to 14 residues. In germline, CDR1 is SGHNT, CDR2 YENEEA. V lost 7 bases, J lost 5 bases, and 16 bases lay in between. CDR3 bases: TGTGCCAGCAATCCCAATAGCGAAGAAGATACGCAGTATTTT. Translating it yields CASNPNSEEDTQYF.

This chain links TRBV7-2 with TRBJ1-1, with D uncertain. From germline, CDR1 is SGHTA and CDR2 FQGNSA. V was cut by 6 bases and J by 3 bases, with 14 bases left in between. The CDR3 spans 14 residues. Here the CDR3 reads CASSRGPEDTEAFF. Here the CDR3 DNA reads TGTGCCAGCAGTCGCGGCCCAGAGGACACTGAAGCTTTCTTT.

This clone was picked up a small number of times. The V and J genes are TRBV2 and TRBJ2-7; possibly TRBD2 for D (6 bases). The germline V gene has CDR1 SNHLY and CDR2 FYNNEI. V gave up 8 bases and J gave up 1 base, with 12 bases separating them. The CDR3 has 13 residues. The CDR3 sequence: CASCSGGSYEQYF. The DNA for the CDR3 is TGTGCCAGCTGCTCTGGGGGGTCCTACGAGCAGTACTTC. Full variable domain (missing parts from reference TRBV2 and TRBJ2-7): EPEVTQTPSHQVTQMGQEVILRCVPISNHLYFYWYRQILGQKVEFLVSFYNNEISEKSEIFDDQFSVERPDGSNFTLKIRSTKLEDSAMYFCASCSGGSYEQYFGPGTRLTVT.

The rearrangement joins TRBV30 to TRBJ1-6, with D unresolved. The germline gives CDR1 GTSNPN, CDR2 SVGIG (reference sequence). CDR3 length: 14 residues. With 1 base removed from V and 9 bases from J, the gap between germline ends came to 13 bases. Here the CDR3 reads CAWSAPQEGSPLHF. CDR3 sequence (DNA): TGTGCCTGGAGTGCCCCTCAGGAAGGTTCACCCCTCCACTTT.

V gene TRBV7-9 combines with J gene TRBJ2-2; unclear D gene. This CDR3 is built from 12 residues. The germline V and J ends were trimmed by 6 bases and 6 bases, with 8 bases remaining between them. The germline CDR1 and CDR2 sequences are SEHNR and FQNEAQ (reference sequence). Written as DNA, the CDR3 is TGTGCCAGCAGGGAGAGCGCCGGGGAGCTGTTTTTT. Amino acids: CASRESAGELFF.

The CDR3 here is CSARERGGYTF. CDR3 bases: TGCAGTGCTAGAGAAAGAGGGGGCTACACCTTC. The chain couples TRBV20-1 to TRBJ1-2; D unresolved. Germline CDR1 reads DFQATT; CDR2 reads SNEGSKA (reference sequence). The CDR3 has 11 residues. The germline V and J ends were trimmed by 0 bases and 8 bases, with 7 bases remaining between them.

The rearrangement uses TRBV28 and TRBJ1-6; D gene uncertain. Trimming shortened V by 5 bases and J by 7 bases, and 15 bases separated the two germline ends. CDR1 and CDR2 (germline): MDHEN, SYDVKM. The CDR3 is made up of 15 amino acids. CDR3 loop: CASSTSGGVNSPLHF. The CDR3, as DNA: TGTGCCAGCAGTACCTCGGGCGGGGTGAATTCACCCCTCCACTTT.

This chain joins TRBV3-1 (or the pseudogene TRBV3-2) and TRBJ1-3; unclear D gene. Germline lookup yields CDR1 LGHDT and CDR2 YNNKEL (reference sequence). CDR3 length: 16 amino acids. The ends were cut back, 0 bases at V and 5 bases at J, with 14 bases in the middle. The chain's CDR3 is CASSQDTARHRNTIYF. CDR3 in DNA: TGTGCCAGCAGCCAAGATACAGCAAGGCATCGAAACACCATATATTTT.

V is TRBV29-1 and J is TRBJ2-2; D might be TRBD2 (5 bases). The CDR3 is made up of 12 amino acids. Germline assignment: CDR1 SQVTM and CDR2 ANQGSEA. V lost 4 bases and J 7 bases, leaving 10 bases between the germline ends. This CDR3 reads CSVGFGSGELFF. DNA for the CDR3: TGCAGCGTTGGATTTGGGAGCGGGGAGCTGTTTTTT.

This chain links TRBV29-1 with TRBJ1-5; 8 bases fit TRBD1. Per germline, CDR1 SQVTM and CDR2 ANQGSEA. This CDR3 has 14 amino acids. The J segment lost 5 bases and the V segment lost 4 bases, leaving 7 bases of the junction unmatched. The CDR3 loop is CSVATGGWDQPQHF. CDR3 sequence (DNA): TGCAGCGTTGCTACAGGGGGTTGGGATCAGCCCCAGCATTTT.

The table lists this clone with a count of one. The CDR3 sequence: CASSSSRGGSSYGYTF. The DNA of the CDR3 is TGTGCCAGCAGCTCGTCGCGGGGGGGGAGTTCCTATGGCTACACCTTC. The chain links TRBV7-2 to TRBJ1-2, with D possibly matching TRBD1 (5 bases). Per germline, CDR1 SGHTA and CDR2 FQGNSA. The CDR3 totals 16 residues. V lost 4 bases to trimming and J lost 4 bases, with 19 bases between them.